These 14 T cell receptor beta chains were sequenced from one sample in a study of blood T cell repertoires in COVID-19 (dated by TCRdb to 2018 to 2020). Library preparation employed the immunoSEQ multiplex PCR assay. Drawn from immuneACCESS, this table holds only the in-frame rearrangements with V and J called that TCRdb kept. Clones are partly lost; checked studies trace under half to an unresolved V gene and leave the rest unexplained. The table for this sample lists some 260,000 clones; approximately 90% of them were counted only once. Clones ranked in the top ten supply around 6.5% of the sample. Sequencing used peripheral blood. The receptor set was obtained from a young woman with COVID-19, enrolled during active disease.

The chain links TRBV15 to TRBJ2-1, with D possibly matching TRBD2 (6 bases). Germline CDR1 and CDR2: LNHNV and YYDKDF (reference sequence). The ends were cut back, 0 bases at V and 4 bases at J, with 10 bases in the middle. This CDR3 spans 15 amino acids. The CDR3 reads CATSREPLAYNEQFF. In nucleotides, the CDR3 is TGTGCCACCAGCAGAGAGCCCCTAGCGTACAATGAGCAGTTCTTC.

This CDR3 reads CASRGGASGSEGTQYF. Here the CDR3 DNA reads TGTGCCAGCCGGGGAGGGGCTAGCGGGAGTGAGGGTACGCAGTATTTT. This sequence joins TRBV5-4 and TRBJ2-3, with 10 bases matching TRBD2. Germline V gene sequence: CDR1 SGHNT, CDR2 YYREEE (reference sequence). The junction had 16 bases not matched to a gene; V was cut back by 7 bases and J by 8 bases. The CDR3 length is 16 residues. Using reference TRBV5-4 and TRBJ2-3 for the parts outside the CDR3, the full variable domain is ETGVTQSPTHLIKTRGQQVTLRCSSQSGHNTVSWYQQALGQGPQFIFQYYREEENGRGNFPPRFSGLQFPNYSSELNVNALELDDSALYLCASRGGASGSEGTQYFGPGTRLTVL.

The chain employs TRBV19 and TRBJ2-1; tentatively, D is TRBD2 (5 bases). The V end lost 7 bases, the J end lost 2 bases, and 18 bases lay between the germline ends. This CDR3 region has 16 residues. CDR1 LNHDA and CDR2 SQIVND come from the germline V gene (reference sequence). The CDR3 protein is CASTLNSLGAYNEQFF. The CDR3 coding sequence is TGTGCCAGTACCCTCAACTCCTTGGGAGCCTACAATGAGCAGTTCTTC.

This clone was detected only once. This sequence joins TRBV20-1 and TRBJ2-1; 8 bases align to TRBD2. This CDR3 is built from 15 residues. Per germline, CDR1 DFQATT and CDR2 SNEGSKA (reference sequence). The trim removed 3 bases at V and 3 bases at J, leaving 7 bases unmatched. CDR3 loop: CSASVLAGHYNEQFF. The CDR3 nucleotides are TGCAGTGCTAGTGTCCTAGCGGGCCACTACAATGAGCAGTTCTTC.

This rearrangement joins TRBV11-2 to TRBJ1-1, with D hard to call. The germline V gene encodes CDR1 SGHAT and CDR2 FQNNGV. Trimming took 3 bases from V and 4 from J, leaving 12 bases between them. CDR3 size: 14 residues. This CDR3 reads CASSFGGSTTEAFF. DNA for the CDR3: TGTGCCAGCAGCTTCGGCGGGTCGACCACTGAAGCTTTCTTT.

The V and J genes are TRBV18 and TRBJ2-6, with 8 positions matching TRBD2. V shed 4 bases and J 3 bases; nucleotides not matched to a gene: 17. Germline loops: CDR1 KGHSH, CDR2 LQKENI. The CDR3 sequence is 20 residues long. The CDR3, as DNA: TGTGCCAGCTCACTTAGCCTAGCGGGTGCACGAGTTGGTGGGGCCAACGTCCTGACTTTC. It translates to CASSLSLAGARVGGANVLTF.

V usage is TRBV10-3 and J usage is TRBJ2-7; no firm D call. Trimming pared 7 bases from V and 5 bases from J, leaving 12 bases between. The CDR3 has 12 residues. CDR1 ENHRY and CDR2 SYGVKD come from the germline V gene. CDR3 DNA sequence: TGTGCCATCAACTCCTTGGGCAACGAGCAGTACTTC. Translated, it gives CAINSLGNEQYF.

This clone was seen just once. The rearrangement uses TRBV28 and TRBJ1-2; tentative D call: TRBD1 (5 bases). The length of the CDR3 is 16 residues. From germline, CDR1 is MDHEN and CDR2 SYDVKM. Trimming removed 5 bases from V and 0 bases from J, with 16 bases in between. CDR3 in DNA: TGTGCCAGCAGTCTCTTAACAGGCGATGCTAACTATGGCTACACCTTC. It yields the protein CASSLLTGDANYGYTF.

This clone was seen only once. The chain carries TRBV19 and TRBJ2-1; 10 positions agree with TRBD1. V was pared by 3 bases and J by 3 bases, with 11 bases of the junction left unmatched. The germline V gene has CDR1 LNHDA and CDR2 SQIVND (reference sequence). The CDR3 sequence is 18 residues long. CDR3 nucleotide sequence: TGTGCCAGTAGTATTTCTGTTTGGGGGACAGGGGTCTACAATGAGCAGTTCTTC. Its protein is CASSISVWGTGVYNEQFF.

This clone has just one count. The J gene is TRBJ2-3, the V gene TRBV6-5; 9 bases are a match to TRBD2. The CDR3 is 16 amino acids. V was clipped by 0 bases and J by 7 bases; unmatched bases: 8. Germline V gene lookup returns CDR1 MNHEY and CDR2 SVGAGI. The CDR3 reads CASSYSSAGGPHTQYF. The CDR3 DNA is TGTGCCAGCAGTTACTCGTCCGCGGGGGGGCCTCATACGCAGTATTTT.

The chain uses TRBV7-9 and TRBJ1-6; 12 bases align to TRBD1. The CDR3 totals 16 residues. J was trimmed by 5 bases and V by 5 bases; bases with no gene match: 4. In germline, CDR1 is SEHNR, CDR2 FQNEAQ (reference sequence). CDR3 sequence: CASSGTGGLDNSPLHF. DNA for the CDR3: TGTGCCAGCAGCGGGACAGGGGGCCTTGATAATTCACCCCTCCACTTT. Variable domain in full (rest from reference TRBV7-9 and TRBJ1-6): DTGVSQNPRHKITKRGQNVTFRCDPISEHNRLYWYRQTLGQGPEFLTYFQNEAQLEKSRLLSDRFSAERPKGSFSTLEIQRTEQGDSAMYLCASSGTGGLDNSPLHFGNGTRLTVT.

This rearrangement joins TRBV28 to TRBJ1-1; D may be TRBD1 (5 bases). Germline V gene data show CDR1 as MDHEN and CDR2 as SYDVKM. Trimming took 3 bases from V and 10 from J, leaving 12 bases between them. This CDR3 is 12 amino acids long. The CDR3 DNA follows: TGTGCCAGCAGTTTTGGGGCCAAGCCAGCTTTCTTT. It specifies CASSFGAKPAFF.

The CDR3 protein is CSVRIRQGNYGYTF. The CDR3 DNA follows: TGCAGCGTACGGATTCGACAGGGAAACTATGGCTACACCTTC. V is TRBV29-1 and J is TRBJ1-2; TRBD1 aligns across 7 bases. The V gene end was trimmed by 6 bases and the J gene end by 2 bases; junction bases not matched to a gene: 9. This CDR3 has 14 amino acids. Germline values: CDR1 SQVTM, CDR2 ANQGSEA. Full variable domain (missing parts from reference TRBV29-1 and TRBJ1-2): SAVISQKPSRDICQRGTSLTIQCQVDSQVTMMFWYRQQPGQSLTLIATANQGSEATYESGFVIDKFPISRPNLTFSTLTVSNMSPEDSSIYLCSVRIRQGNYGYTFGSGTRLTVV.

The chain has TRBV6-5 and TRBJ1-2, with a possible D match to TRBD1 (6 bases). Germline V CDR1 and CDR2: MNHEY, SVGAGI. The CDR3 consists of 13 residues. Trimming shortened V by 6 bases and J by 3 bases, and 11 bases separated the two germline ends. In nucleotides, the CDR3 is TGTGCCAGCAGAGGGGGGGGCGACTATGGCTACACCTTC. Its protein is CASRGGGDYGYTF.